This entry lists 3 T cell receptor beta chains sequenced from one sample in a study of CD8 T cells in Susac syndrome. The authors reverse transcribed roughly 0.5 to 1 ug RNA with random hexamers. A single record per CDR3 protein comes from TCRdb applying MiXCR to the immunoSEQ multiplex PCR reads. Among 250,000 to 300,000 distinct CDR3 sequences listed, 85% were seen once. The specimen was CD8+ T cells from PBMCs. The source of these receptors is a human donor with multiple sclerosis.

The rearrangement links TRBV4-3 to TRBJ1-1; TRBD1 might be the D (5 bases). CDR1 is LGHNA, CDR2 YSLEER, per germline. The V end was cut by 0 bases, the J end by 3 bases, with 11 bases between. The CDR3 runs 15 residues. Written as DNA, the CDR3 is TGCGCCAGCAGCCAAGACGCGACAGCATACACTGAAGCTTTCTTT. It translates to CASSQDATAYTEAFF.

Written as DNA, the CDR3 is TGTGCCAGCAGCTGGGGGAGACTCCAGGGTTACAATCAGCCCCAGCATTTT. Encoded protein: CASSWGRLQGYNQPQHF. The genes are TRBV6-2 or TRBV6-3 and TRBJ1-5; D possibly corresponds to TRBD1 (5 bases). Germline CDR1 MNHEY, CDR2 SVGEGT. The CDR3 is 17 amino acids. The V end lost 6 bases, the J end lost 3 bases, and 21 bases lay between the germline ends.

This chain uses TRBV5-6 with TRBJ1-2; tentatively, D is TRBD1 (6 bases). CDR3 length: 13 amino acids. Germline CDR1 and CDR2: SGHDT and YYEEEE. The V and J ends lost 0 bases and 7 bases respectively, with 10 bases between them. CDR3 in amino acids: CASSLGTVSGYTF. The CDR3 coding sequence is TGTGCCAGCAGCTTGGGGACAGTCTCTGGCTACACCTTC.